This entry lists 5 T cell receptor beta chains sequenced from one sample in a study of T-cell reconstitution after alpha-beta-depleted transplantation in children. The library targeted TCRbeta and was prepared with unique molecular identifiers. Using its own MiXCR run on the PCR reads, TCRdb lists one record per CDR3 protein. The table includes 450,000 to 600,000 distinct CDR3 sequences, 15% to 20% detected once. This specimen consisted of PBMCs from the stem cell graft donor, obtained from the stem cell graft. Source of these receptors: a human donor who donated a stem cell graft to a child with acute lymphoblastic leukemia.

This clonotype was recorded a few times. The chain has TRBV19 and TRBJ1-1; D is unresolved. The CDR3 loop spans 14 amino acids. The germline CDR1 and CDR2 sequences are LNHDA and SQIVND (reference sequence). The ends were cut back, 3 bases at V and 1 base at J, with 9 bases in the middle. Here the CDR3 DNA reads TGTGCCAGTAGTATCTCATCCGCGAACACTGAAGCTTTCTTT. Translation gives CASSISSANTEAFF.

This chain's CDR3 is CASKSREGLGDTQYF. Here the CDR3 DNA reads TGTGCCAGCAAGTCGCGGGAGGGCCTGGGGGATACGCAGTATTTT. V and J are TRBV27 and TRBJ2-3; 9 bases fit TRBD2. The trim removed 7 bases at V and 6 bases at J, leaving 11 bases unmatched. This CDR3 region has 15 residues. Germline CDR1 is MNHEY and CDR2 is SMNVEV (reference sequence).

This clonotype appeared a few times. Written as DNA, the CDR3 is TGTGCCAGCAGCTCCCAATTGATCTCCTACGAGCAGTACTTC. Translation gives CASSSQLISYEQYF. The V gene is TRBV13, the J gene TRBJ2-7; D is unresolved. Germline lookup yields CDR1 PRHDT and CDR2 FYEKMQ (reference sequence). CDR3 length: 14 amino acids. Between the trimmed V and J ends, which lost 4 bases and 0 bases, there was a span of 10 bases. The entire variable domain, with the rest obtained from reference TRBV13 and TRBJ2-7, is as follows: AAGVIQSPRHLIKEKRETATLKCYPIPRHDTVYWYQQGPGQDPQFLISFYEKMQSDKGSIPDRFSAQQFSDYHSELNMSSLELGDSALYFCASSSQLISYEQYFGPGTRLTVT.

This clonotype was seen a few times. V usage is TRBV5-1 and J usage is TRBJ2-6, with D maybe TRBD1 (5 bases). CDR3 length: 15 residues. Trimming pared 2 bases from V and 2 bases from J, leaving 8 bases between. CDR1 is SGHRS, CDR2 YFSETQ, per germline. CDR3 protein: CASSFRDPGANVLTF. The CDR3 nucleotides read TGCGCCAGCAGCTTCAGGGATCCTGGGGCCAACGTCCTGACTTTC.

CDR3 nucleotide sequence: TGTGCCGGAAGGGAACGGGCAGGGGGGGGCTATGGCTACACCTTC. This gives the protein CAGRERAGGGYGYTF. The chain carries TRBV6-1 and TRBJ1-2; 7 bases are shared with TRBD1. CDR1 is MNHNS and CDR2 is SASEGT in the germline V gene. The trim removed 11 bases at V and 4 bases at J, leaving 16 bases unmatched. The CDR3 is made up of 15 amino acids.